The 4 T cell receptor beta chains given below trace back to one sample, sequenced in a study of molecular identifiers for immune sequencing clone quantification. TCRdb called the PCR reads again in MiXCR, with one record for every CDR3 protein. The table has 400,000 to 600,000 distinct CDR3 sequences, about 20% seen once. The sample was naive CD8+ T cells from blood, with Jurkat cell RNA spiked in. Noted subset: FACS-sorted CD8+CD4-CCR7+CD45RA+ naive T cells. The receptors here all came from a human donor in good health. Some libraries in this study had Jurkat cell RNA spiked in.

This clonotype was seen at least ten times. This chain links TRBV2 with TRBJ1-4; no firm D call. The CDR3 has 14 residues. V was pared by 0 bases and J by 8 bases, with 10 bases between. Germline V gene data show CDR1 as SNHLY and CDR2 as FYNNEI. The CDR3 loop reads CASSEAEGWEKLFF. The DNA for the CDR3 is TGTGCCAGCAGTGAAGCTGAGGGCTGGGAAAAACTGTTTTTT.

The table lists this clonotype with many counts. The rearrangement joins TRBV12-3 or TRBV12-4 to TRBJ2-7; D is undetermined. The CDR3 is 13 amino acids. V lost 7 bases to trimming and J lost 5 bases, with 15 bases between them. The CDR3 sequence: CASTPNPAHEQYF. The DNA of the CDR3 is TGTGCCAGCACCCCAAATCCCGCCCACGAGCAGTACTTC.

The chain is built from TRBV6-5 and TRBJ2-6; 9 bases match TRBD1. CDR3 length: 18 residues. CDR1 is MNHEY and CDR2 is SVGAGI in the germline V gene. V lost 5 bases, J lost 1 base, and 9 bases stayed unmatched. In DNA, the CDR3 is TGTGCCAGCAGTACCCCCGGGACAGGGAGGTCTGGGGCCAACGTCCTGACTTTC. This sequence encodes CASSTPGTGRSGANVLTF.

The chain couples TRBV7-9 to TRBJ2-1, with TRBD1 as a possible D gene (5 bases). V was pared by 2 bases and J by 0 bases, with 17 bases between. CDR1 and CDR2 from the germline V gene are SEHNR and FQNEAQ (reference sequence). There are 18 residues in the CDR3. This CDR3 reads CASSLRTGFYSSYNEQFF. As DNA, the CDR3 is TGTGCCAGCAGCTTACGAACAGGATTTTATAGCTCCTACAATGAGCAGTTCTTC.